The rows below give T cell receptor beta chains drawn from one sample of a study of blood T cell repertoires in COVID-19. TCRdb's copy holds only in-frame clones and misses some; the assay was immunoSEQ multiplex PCR. The sample gives about 140,000 clones, 70% to 85% of which show up once; under 2% is in the top ten. The sequencing sample was made of PBMCs or T cells enriched from blood (not recorded which). Receptors were obtained from a woman under 30 who had been exposed to COVID-19. Both conserved end residues are part of each CDR3. D genes are given only for firm matches. Size is omitted from some rows. Given values are once, few, many or a class for expanded clones.

TRBV6-1	TRBJ1-5	NA	once	13	CASSENRDQPQHF	TGTGCCAGCAGTGAAAATAGAGATCAGCCCCAGCATTTT
TRBV2	TRBJ2-1	TRBD2	NA	11	CASSRTREQFF	TGTGCCAGCAGTCGGACTAGAGAGCAGTTCTTC
TRBV3-1/TRBV3-2	TRBJ1-2	NA	NA	15	CASSQGVGQTNGYTF	TGTGCCAGCAGCCAGGGAGTGGGTCAGACAAATGGCTACACCTTC
TRBV24-1	TRBJ2-1	NA	NA	12	CATRDTFHAWFF	TGTGCCACCAGGGACACATTCCATGCGTGGTTCTTC
TRBV19	TRBJ2-1	TRBD2	NA	18	CASLPGLAGITSYNEQFF	TGTGCCAGTCTCCCCGGACTAGCGGGGATCACCTCCTACAATGAGCAGTTCTTC
TRBV30	TRBJ1-6	TRBD1	NA	15	CAWGGTGNSNSPLHF	TGTGCCTGGGGGGGGACAGGAAATTCTAATTCACCCCTCCACTTT
TRBV18	TRBJ2-1	TRBD2	once	16	CASSGLAGVSYNEQFF	TGTGCCAGCTCAGGCCTAGCGGGAGTCTCTTACAATGAGCAGTTCTTC
TRBV27	TRBJ1-2	TRBD1	NA	14	CASSLLGTGNGYTF	TGTGCCAGCAGTTTATTAGGGACAGGGAATGGCTACACCTTC
TRBV5-1	TRBJ2-1	TRBD2	NA	14	CASSFRTSPNEQFF	TGCGCCAGCAGCTTCCGGACTAGCCCAAATGAGCAGTTCTTC
TRBV7-5	TRBJ2-7	NA	once	17	CVRSLPDQRSGCYEQYF	TGTGTCAGAAGCCTTCCCGATCAGCGGAGTGGATGCTACGAGCAGTACTTC
TRBV7-9	TRBJ1-2	NA	once	12	CASSLRDDGYTF	TGTGCCAGCAGCCTCCGGGATGATGGCTACACCTTC
TRBV6-5	TRBJ2-1	NA	few	13	CASNPQGGGEQFF	TGTGCCAGCAACCCGCAGGGGGGAGGTGAGCAGTTCTTC
TRBV3-1/TRBV3-2	TRBJ2-1	NA	NA	15	CASSRDPGLQREQFF	TGTGCCAGCAGCCGGGATCCGGGACTCCAGCGGGAGCAGTTCTTC
TRBV7-6	TRBJ2-6	TRBD1	NA	18	CASSLVGTAHSGANVLTF	TGTGCCAGCAGCTTAGTGGGGACAGCCCACTCTGGGGCCAACGTCCTGACTTTC
TRBV19	TRBJ2-7	NA	NA	11	CASSQGGEQYF	TGTGCCAGTAGTCAGGGCGGCGAGCAGTACTTC
TRBV28	TRBJ1-5	NA	few	14	CASSKGGGNQPQHF	TGTGCCAGCAGTAAGGGGGGGGGCAATCAGCCCCAGCATTTT
TRBV11-2	TRBJ1-1	TRBD1	NA	16	CASSLGDRGPSGEAFF	TGTGCCAGCAGCTTAGGGGACAGGGGCCCCTCCGGCGAAGCTTTCTTT
TRBV6-1	TRBJ1-5	TRBD1	NA	17	CASSDQDRGLRGQPQHF	TGTGCCAGCAGTGATCAGGACAGGGGACTCAGAGGGCAGCCCCAGCATTTT
TRBV15	TRBJ2-1	NA	NA	15	CATSRDTGLRFEQFF	TGTGCCACCAGCAGAGACACGGGACTCCGCTTTGAGCAGTTCTTC
TRBV30	TRBJ2-1	NA	NA	13	CAWDRVSYNEQFF	TGTGCCTGGGACCGGGTCTCCTACAATGAGCAGTTCTTC
TRBV29-1	TRBJ1-5	TRBD1	NA	15	CSVVSGQGANQPQHF	TGCAGCGTTGTTTCGGGACAGGGGGCGAATCAGCCCCAGCATTTT
TRBV6-5	TRBJ1-1	NA	NA	16	CASSYSVLSMNTEAFF	TGTGCCAGCAGTTACTCTGTCCTATCCATGAACACTGAAGCTTTCTTT
TRBV27	TRBJ2-6	NA	NA	15	CASRGMGAGANVLTF	TGTGCCAGCAGGGGTATGGGGGCCGGGGCCAACGTCCTGACTTTC
TRBV4-2	TRBJ2-4	TRBD2	once	17	CASSQDRGGETKNIQYF	TGTGCCAGCAGCCAAGATCGGGGGGGCGAAACCAAAAACATTCAGTACTTC
TRBV27	TRBJ1-1	NA	NA	12	CASSWGGTEAFF	TGTGCCAGCAGTTGGGGGGGGACTGAAGCTTTCTTT
TRBV3-1/TRBV3-2	TRBJ1-1	TRBD1	NA	14	CASSRGQGVTEAFF	TGTGCCAGCAGCCGGGGACAGGGGGTCACTGAAGCTTTCTTT
TRBV7-9	TRBJ1-5	NA	few	18	CASSLDGEWEGLNQPQHF	TGTGCCAGCAGCTTAGATGGGGAGTGGGAAGGGTTGAATCAGCCCCAGCATTTT
TRBV5-1	TRBJ1-1	NA	NA	13	CASSLAVTREAFF	TGCGCCAGCAGCTTGGCGGTCACGCGTGAAGCTTTCTTT
TRBV2	TRBJ2-4	NA	NA	15	CASIRQATAKNIQYF	TGTGCCAGCATTCGTCAGGCGACCGCCAAAAACATTCAGTACTTC
TRBV2	TRBJ1-5	TRBD1	NA	17	CASSEAHGTALNQPQHF	TGTGCCAGCAGTGAAGCCCACGGGACAGCGCTCAATCAGCCCCAGCATTTT
TRBV5-1	TRBJ1-3	TRBD1	NA	14	CASSSGGTGNTIYF	TGCGCCAGCAGCTCAGGGGGGACTGGAAACACCATATATTTT
TRBV7-4	TRBJ1-2	NA	NA	15	CASSLLHRVAFGYTF	TGTGCCAGCAGCTTATTACACAGGGTGGCATTTGGCTACACCTTC
TRBV4-1	TRBJ1-1	NA	NA	13	CASSQGQVTEAFF	TGCGCCAGCAGCCAAGGACAAGTCACTGAAGCTTTCTTT
TRBV27	TRBJ2-2	TRBD2	NA	15	CASRPAGYIAGELFF	TGTGCCAGCAGGCCAGCGGGGTACATCGCCGGGGAGCTGTTTTTT
TRBV5-4	TRBJ2-3	TRBD1	NA	15	CASRSGTGSTDTQYF	TGTGCCAGCAGGTCCGGGACAGGGAGCACAGATACGCAGTATTTT
TRBV6-2/TRBV6-3	TRBJ1-2	TRBD1	NA	15	CASSFTGGATYGYTF	TGTGCCAGCAGTTTCACAGGGGGTGCAACCTATGGCTACACCTTC
TRBV5-4	TRBJ1-4	NA	NA	14	CASSSNRFNEKLFF	TGTGCCAGCAGCTCGAACAGATTTAATGAAAAACTGTTTTTT
TRBV28	TRBJ1-1	NA	few	12	CASSFSRTEAFF	TGTGCCAGCAGTTTTAGCCGCACTGAAGCTTTCTTT
TRBV5-1	TRBJ1-2	NA	few	16	CASSLVVTGSLSGYTF	TGCGCCAGCAGCTTGGTAGTTACAGGGTCGTTATCTGGCTACACCTTC
TRBV5-4	TRBJ1-2	NA	NA	14	CASSLGAAGYGYTF	TGTGCCAGCAGCTTGGGGGCGGCGGGCTATGGCTACACCTTC
TRBV19	TRBJ2-1	TRBD2	NA	18	CASMTSGRARASYNEQFF	TGTGCCAGTATGACTAGCGGGAGGGCAAGGGCCTCCTACAATGAGCAGTTCTTC
TRBV5-4	TRBJ2-5	TRBD1	NA	15	CASSIGTGSSETQYF	TGTGCCAGCAGCATCGGGACAGGGAGTTCGGAGACCCAGTACTTC
TRBV3-1/TRBV3-2	TRBJ2-7	NA	NA	15	CASSQLEQVTYEQYF	TGTGCCAGCAGCCAATTGGAACAGGTGACCTACGAGCAGTACTTC
TRBV6-5	TRBJ2-5	NA	NA	14	CASRYDSVYETQYF	TGTGCCAGCAGATACGACAGCGTGTATGAGACCCAGTACTTC
TRBV24-1	TRBJ2-1	NA	NA	17	CATSDSPDDGPYNEQFF	TGTGCCACCAGTGATTCCCCGGATGATGGGCCCTACAATGAGCAGTTCTTC
TRBV30	TRBJ2-5	NA	NA	12	CAWSKSSETQYF	TGTGCCTGGAGTAAATCCTCGGAGACCCAGTACTTC
TRBV5-6	TRBJ1-4	TRBD1	NA	14	CASSTRDREGKLFF	TGTGCCAGCAGCACCCGGGACAGGGAAGGAAAACTGTTTTTT
TRBV3-1/TRBV3-2	TRBJ1-4	TRBD1	NA	15	CASSHRQGSYEKLFF	TGTGCCAGCAGCCACCGACAGGGGAGTTATGAAAAACTGTTTTTT
TRBV6-4	TRBJ1-2	TRBD1	NA	14	CASSPGTGSRGYTF	TGTGCCAGCAGTCCCGGGACAGGGTCTCGTGGCTACACCTTC
TRBV5-1	TRBJ2-1	TRBD2	NA	15	CASSLGLAGANTQFF	TGCGCCAGCAGCTTGGGACTAGCGGGAGCTAATACGCAGTTCTTC